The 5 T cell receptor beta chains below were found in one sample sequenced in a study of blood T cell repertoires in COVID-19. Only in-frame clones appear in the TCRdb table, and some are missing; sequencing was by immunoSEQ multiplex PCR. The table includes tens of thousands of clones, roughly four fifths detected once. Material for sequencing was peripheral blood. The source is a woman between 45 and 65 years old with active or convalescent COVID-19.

CDR3 sequence: CASSLYGGPDEQFF. The CDR3 DNA reads as TGTGCCAGCAGCTTATATGGAGGGCCCGATGAGCAGTTCTTC. This chain connects TRBV7-2 to TRBJ2-1; D is perhaps TRBD2 (6 bases). Germline CDR1 is SGHTA and CDR2 is FQGNSA. The CDR3 has 14 residues. The V and J ends lost 2 bases and 8 bases respectively, with 13 bases between them.

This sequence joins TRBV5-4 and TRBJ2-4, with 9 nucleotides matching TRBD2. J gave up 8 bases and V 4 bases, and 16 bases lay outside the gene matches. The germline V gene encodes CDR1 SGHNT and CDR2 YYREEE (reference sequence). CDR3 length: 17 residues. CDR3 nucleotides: TGTGCCAGCAGCCCCCCTAAGGAAGCGGCGGGGGGGGACATTCAGTACTTC. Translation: CASSPPKEAAGGDIQYF.

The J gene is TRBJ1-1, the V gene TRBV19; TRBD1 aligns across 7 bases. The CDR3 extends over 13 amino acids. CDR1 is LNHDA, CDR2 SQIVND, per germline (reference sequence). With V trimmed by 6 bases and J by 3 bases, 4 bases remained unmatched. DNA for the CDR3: TGTGCCAGTAGCCTAACAGGGGACACTGAAGCTTTCTTT. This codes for CASSLTGDTEAFF.

The CDR3 here is CASSVDLGSTEAFF. For the CDR3, the DNA is TGTGCCAGCAGCGTAGACTTGGGGAGCACTGAAGCTTTCTTT. The V and J genes are TRBV9 and TRBJ1-1, with no clear D. The CDR3 runs to 14 residues. Trimming pared 0 bases from V and 4 bases from J, leaving 10 bases between. CDR1 is SGDLS, CDR2 YYNGEE, per germline.

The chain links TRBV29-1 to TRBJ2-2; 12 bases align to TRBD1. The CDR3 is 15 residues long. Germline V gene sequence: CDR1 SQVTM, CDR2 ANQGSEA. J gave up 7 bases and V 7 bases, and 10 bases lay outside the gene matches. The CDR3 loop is CSGTGTGGVGGELFF. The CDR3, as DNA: TGCAGCGGAACCGGGACAGGGGGCGTCGGCGGGGAGCTGTTTTTT.